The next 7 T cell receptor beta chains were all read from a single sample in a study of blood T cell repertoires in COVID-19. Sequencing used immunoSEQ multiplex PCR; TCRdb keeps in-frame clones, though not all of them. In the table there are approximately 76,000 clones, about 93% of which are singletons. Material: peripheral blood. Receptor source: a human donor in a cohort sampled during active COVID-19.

Here the CDR3 DNA reads TGCGCCAGCAGCCAGCACTTCGGGACAGGGAATGGCTACACCTTC. Its translation is CASSQHFGTGNGYTF. The chain carries TRBV4-1 and TRBJ1-2; TRBD1 matches 9 bases. V gave up 3 bases and J gave up 6 bases; unmatched junction bases: 8. The V gene's germline CDR1 is MGHRA and CDR2 YSYEKL. The CDR3 is 15 amino acids.

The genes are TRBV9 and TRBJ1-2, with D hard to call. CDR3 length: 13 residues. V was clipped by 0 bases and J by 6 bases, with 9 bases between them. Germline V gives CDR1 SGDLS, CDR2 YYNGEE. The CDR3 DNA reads TGTGCCAGCAGCGTAGGAGGCAGCCATGGCTACACCTTC. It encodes CASSVGGSHGYTF.

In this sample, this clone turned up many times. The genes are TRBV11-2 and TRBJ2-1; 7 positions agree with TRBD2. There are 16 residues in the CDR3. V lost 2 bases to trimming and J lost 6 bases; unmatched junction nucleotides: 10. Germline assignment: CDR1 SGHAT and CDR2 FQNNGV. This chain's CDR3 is CASSLIAGTIGNEQFF. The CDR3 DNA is TGTGCCAGCAGCTTAATAGCCGGGACTATCGGCAATGAGCAGTTCTTC. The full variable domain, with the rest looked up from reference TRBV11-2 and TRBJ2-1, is EAGVAQSPRYKIIEKRQSVAFWCNPISGHATLYWYQQILGQGPKLLIQFQNNGVVDDSQLPKDRFSAERLKGVDSTLKIQPAKLEDSAVYLCASSLIAGTIGNEQFFGPGTRLTVL.

DNA of the CDR3: TGTGCCAGCAGCGCCGGGACAGGGTCCTCTGGAAACACCATATATTTT. Translation: CASSAGTGSSGNTIYF. V is TRBV9 and J is TRBJ1-3, with TRBD1 matching 9 bases. Losses at the gene ends were 3 bases for V and 0 bases for J; bases not matched to a gene: 4. The CDR3 spans 16 residues. Looked up from germline, CDR1 is SGDLS and CDR2 is YYNGEE.

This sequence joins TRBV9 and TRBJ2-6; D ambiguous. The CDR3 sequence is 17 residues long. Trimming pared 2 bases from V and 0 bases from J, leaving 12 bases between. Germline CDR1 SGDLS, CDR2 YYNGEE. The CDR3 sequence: CASSVYSPPSGANVLTF. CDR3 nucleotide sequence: TGTGCCAGCAGCGTTTACTCACCCCCCTCTGGGGCCAACGTCCTGACTTTC. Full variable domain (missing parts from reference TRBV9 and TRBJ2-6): DSGVTQTPKHLITATGQRVTLRCSPRSGDLSVYWYQQSLDQGLQFLIQYYNGEERAKGNILERFSAQQFPDLHSELNLSSLELGDSALYFCASSVYSPPSGANVLTFGAGSRLTVL.

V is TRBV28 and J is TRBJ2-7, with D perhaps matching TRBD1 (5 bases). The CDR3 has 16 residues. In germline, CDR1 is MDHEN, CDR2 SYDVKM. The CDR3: CAVGRGPQKPIYEQYF. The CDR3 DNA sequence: TGTGCGGTGGGAAGGGGCCCGCAAAAACCCATCTACGAGCAGTACTTC.

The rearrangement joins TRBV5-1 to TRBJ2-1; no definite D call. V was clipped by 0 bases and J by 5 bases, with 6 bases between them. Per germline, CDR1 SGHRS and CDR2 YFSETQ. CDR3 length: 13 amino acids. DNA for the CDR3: TGCGCCAGCAGCTTGGCGTCGGACAATGAGCAGTTCTTC. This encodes CASSLASDNEQFF.